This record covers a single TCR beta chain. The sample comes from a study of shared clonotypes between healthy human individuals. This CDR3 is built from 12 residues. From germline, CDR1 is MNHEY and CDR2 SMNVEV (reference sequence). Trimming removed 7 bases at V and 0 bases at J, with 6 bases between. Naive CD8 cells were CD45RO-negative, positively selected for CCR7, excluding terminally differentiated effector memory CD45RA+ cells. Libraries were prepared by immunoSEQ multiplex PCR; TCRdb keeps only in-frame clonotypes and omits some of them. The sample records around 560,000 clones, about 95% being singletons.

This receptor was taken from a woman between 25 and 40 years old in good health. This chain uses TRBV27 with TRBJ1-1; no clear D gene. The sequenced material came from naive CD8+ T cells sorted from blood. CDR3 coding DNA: TGTGCCAGCATAGGGCTGAACACTGAAGCTTTCTTT. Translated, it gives CASIGLNTEAFF.